This T cell receptor (beta chain) was profiled in a study of T cells in Graves' hyperthyroidism and ophthalmopathy. As for the study in general: Peripheral blood draws took place at initial diagnosis, ahead of any treatment. Findings of the study overall: Most thyroid clonotypes expanded above 0.001 were also detected in blood.

This clonotype has only a few counts. Antigen unknown. The TCR beta CDR3 regions underwent amplification using RNA transcripts as the source. The HTBI primer set was used in a first-round RT-PCR of the TCR CDR3. TCRdb redid the calling of the multiplex PCR reads with MiXCR, one entry per CDR3 protein. In the table there are 450,000 to 650,000 distinct CDR3 sequences, around 20% of which are singletons. The CDR3 runs 11 residues. Germline assignment: CDR1 MNHNS and CDR2 SASEGT. The V gene lost 7 bases and the J gene lost 2 bases, with 5 bases spanning the gap. This chain uses TRBV6-1 with TRBJ1-2; weak D call: TRBD1 (5 bases). The clonotype was recovered from a man between 18 and 35 years old with Graves' hyperthyroidism. The sequencing input was blood. The CDR3 reads CASKGNYGYTF. The CDR3 coding sequence is TGTGCCAGCAAGGGGAACTATGGCTACACCTTC.